This T cell receptor (beta chain) was documented in a study of cytomegalovirus exposure and HLA in healthy donors. Amplification used 60 Vbeta primers and 13 Jbeta primers. The data were produced by immunoSEQ multiplex PCR, yet TCRdb's version contains in-frame clones alone and is incomplete. The table has more than 150,000 clones, 80% to 85% seen once. V dropped 0 bases and J dropped 6; count of bases not matched to a gene: 7. The germline gives CDR1 KGHSH, CDR2 LQKENI. The CDR3 totals 16 residues. The sample comprised PBMCs. This receptor was obtained from a woman in her thirties in good health and CMV-seronegative. The genes are TRBV18 and TRBJ2-2, with 7 bases that match TRBD1. The CDR3 reads CASSPPTTGSPGELFF. In nucleotides, the CDR3 is TGTGCCAGCTCACCACCGACGACAGGGTCCCCCGGGGAGCTGTTTTTT.